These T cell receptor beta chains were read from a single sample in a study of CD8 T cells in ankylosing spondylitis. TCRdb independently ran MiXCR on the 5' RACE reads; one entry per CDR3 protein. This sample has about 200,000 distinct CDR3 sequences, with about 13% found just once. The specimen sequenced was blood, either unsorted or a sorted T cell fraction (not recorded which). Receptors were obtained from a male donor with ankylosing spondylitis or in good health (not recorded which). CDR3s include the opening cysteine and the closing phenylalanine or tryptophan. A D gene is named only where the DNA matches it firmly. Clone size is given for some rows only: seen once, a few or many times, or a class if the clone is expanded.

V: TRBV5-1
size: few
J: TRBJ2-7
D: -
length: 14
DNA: TGCGCCAGCAGCTTGGCGGTCGGCCGCTACGAGCAGTACTTC
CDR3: CASSLAVGRYEQYF

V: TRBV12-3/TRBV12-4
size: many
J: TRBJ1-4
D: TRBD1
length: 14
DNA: TGTGCCAGCAGTCCTCAGGGGGTAGGGGAAAAACTGTTTTTT
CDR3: CASSPQGVGEKLFF

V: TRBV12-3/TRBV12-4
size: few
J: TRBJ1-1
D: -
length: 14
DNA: TGTGCCAGCAGTCCCCCCGGGAACCTCATCGAAGCTTTCTTT
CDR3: CASSPPGNLIEAFF

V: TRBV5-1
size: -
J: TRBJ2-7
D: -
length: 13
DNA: TGCGCCAGCAGCTGGGACCGTCCCTACGAGCAGTACTTC
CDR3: CASSWDRPYEQYF

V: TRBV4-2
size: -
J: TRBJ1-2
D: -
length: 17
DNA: TGTGCCAGCAGCCAAGATTCCCTTGAGGGGACCTTCAGGGGCTACACCTTC
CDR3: CASSQDSLEGTFRGYTF

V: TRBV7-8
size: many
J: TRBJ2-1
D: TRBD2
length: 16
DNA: TGTGCCAGCAGCTTAGCCGTCGGGGGGGCATCCAATGAGCAGTTCTTC
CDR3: CASSLAVGGASNEQFF

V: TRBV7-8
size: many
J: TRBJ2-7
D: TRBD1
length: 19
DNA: TGTGCCAGCAGCTTATATCAGGCCCCCCGGGACAGGGGTCTTTGGGAGCAGTACTTC
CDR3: CASSLYQAPRDRGLWEQYF

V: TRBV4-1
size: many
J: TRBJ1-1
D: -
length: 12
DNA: TGCGCCAGCAGCCAAGGGACAACTGAAGCTTTCTTT
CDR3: CASSQGTTEAFF

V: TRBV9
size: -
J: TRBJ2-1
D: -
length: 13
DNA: TGTGCCAGCAGTGGACAGAACTACAATGAGCAGTTCTTC
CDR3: CASSGQNYNEQFF

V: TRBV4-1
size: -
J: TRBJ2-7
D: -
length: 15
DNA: TGCGCCAGCAGCCGGGGTGTGTTGTTATCCTACGAGCAGTACTTC
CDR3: CASSRGVLLSYEQYF

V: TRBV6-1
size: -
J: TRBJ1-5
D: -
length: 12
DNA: TGTGCCACCAGGACTAGCAATCAGCCCCAGCATTTT
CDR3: CATRTSNQPQHF

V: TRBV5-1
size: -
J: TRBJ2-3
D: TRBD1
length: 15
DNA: TGCGCCAGTACACCGGGACAGGGGGCTGGAGATACGCAGTATTTT
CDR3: CASTPGQGAGDTQYF

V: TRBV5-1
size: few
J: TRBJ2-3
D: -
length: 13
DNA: TGCGCCAGCAGCTTGGAGGCCCCAGATACGCAGTATTTT
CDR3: CASSLEAPDTQYF

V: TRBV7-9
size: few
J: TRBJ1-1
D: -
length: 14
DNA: TGTGCCAGCAGCCATATGGCCGCGAACACTGAAGCTTTCTTT
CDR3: CASSHMAANTEAFF

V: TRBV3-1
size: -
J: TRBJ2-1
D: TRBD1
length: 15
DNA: TGTGCCAGCAGCGTAACCGGGACAGGGTACAATGAGCAGTTCTTC
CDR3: CASSVTGTGYNEQFF

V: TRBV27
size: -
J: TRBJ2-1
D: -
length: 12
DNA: TGTGCCAGCCTCGGAATCTACAATGAGCAGTTCTTC
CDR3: CASLGIYNEQFF

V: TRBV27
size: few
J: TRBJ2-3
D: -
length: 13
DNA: TGTGCCAGCAGTGTCCGGGGGTCAGATACGCAGTATTTT
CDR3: CASSVRGSDTQYF

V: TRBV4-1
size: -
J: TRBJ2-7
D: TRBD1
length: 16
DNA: TGCGCCAGCAGCCTCATTGGACAGGGCCACCGGTACGAGCAGTACTTC
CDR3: CASSLIGQGHRYEQYF

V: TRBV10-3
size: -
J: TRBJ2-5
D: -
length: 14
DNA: TGTGCCATCAGTGAGCCAGGGGGGACGGAGACCCAGTACTTC
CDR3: CAISEPGGTETQYF

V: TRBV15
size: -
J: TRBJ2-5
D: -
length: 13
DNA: TGTGCCACCAGTCCGTGGGGGTCGGAGACCCAGTACTTC
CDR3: CATSPWGSETQYF

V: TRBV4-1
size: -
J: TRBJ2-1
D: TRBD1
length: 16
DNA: TGCGCCAGCAGCCAAGATGGGGACAGGGCCAACAATGAGCAGTTCTTC
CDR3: CASSQDGDRANNEQFF

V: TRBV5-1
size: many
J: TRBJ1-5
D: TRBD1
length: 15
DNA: TGCGCCAGCAGCACTGGGACAGGGAGTGATCAGCCCCAGCATTTT
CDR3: CASSTGTGSDQPQHF

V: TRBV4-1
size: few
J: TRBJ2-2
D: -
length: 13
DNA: TGCGCCAGCAGCCAAGGCAGGGTGGGGGAGCTGTTTTTT
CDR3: CASSQGRVGELFF

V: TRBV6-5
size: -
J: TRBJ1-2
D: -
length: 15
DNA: TGTGCCAGCAGTTACTCGATGTCGTTTAACTATGGCTACACCTTC
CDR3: CASSYSMSFNYGYTF

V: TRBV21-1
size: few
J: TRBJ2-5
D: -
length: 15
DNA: TGTGCCAGCAGCATGGGGACTAGCGACCAAGAGACCCAGTACTTC
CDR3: CASSMGTSDQETQYF

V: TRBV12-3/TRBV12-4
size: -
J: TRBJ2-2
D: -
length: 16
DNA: TGTGCCAGCAGCAAACACGACGGCACCTCCACCGGGGAGCTGTTTTTT
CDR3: CASSKHDGTSTGELFF

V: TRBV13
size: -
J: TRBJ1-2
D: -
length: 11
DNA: TGTGCCAGCAGCGCCGGCGTAGGGTACACCTTC
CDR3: CASSAGVGYTF

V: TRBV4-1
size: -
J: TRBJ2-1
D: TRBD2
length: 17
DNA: TGCGCCAGCAGCCAAGGGGCGGGAGAGGGGTGGTACAATGAGCAGTTCTTC
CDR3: CASSQGAGEGWYNEQFF

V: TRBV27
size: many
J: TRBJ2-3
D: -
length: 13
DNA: TGTGCCAGCAGTCGAACCCTCACAGATACGCAGTATTTT
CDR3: CASSRTLTDTQYF

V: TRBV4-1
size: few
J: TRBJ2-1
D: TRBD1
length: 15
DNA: TGCGCCAGCAGCCCGCCGGGACAGGGGATCGATGAGCAGTTCTTC
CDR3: CASSPPGQGIDEQFF

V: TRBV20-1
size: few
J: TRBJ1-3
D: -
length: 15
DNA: TGCAGTGCCAGCGACAGAGAGGGATCTGGAAACACCATATATTTT
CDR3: CSASDREGSGNTIYF

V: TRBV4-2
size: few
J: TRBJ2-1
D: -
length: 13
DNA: TGTGCCAGCAGCCAAGGCAGGGTGAATGAGCAGTTCTTC
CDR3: CASSQGRVNEQFF

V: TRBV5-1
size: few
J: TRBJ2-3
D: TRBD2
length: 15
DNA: TGCGCCAGCAGCTTGTATGGGACTAGGGGAGATACGCAGTATTTT
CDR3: CASSLYGTRGDTQYF

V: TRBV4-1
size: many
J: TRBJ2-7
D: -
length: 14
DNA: TGCGCCAGCAGCCAGGGTTGGACTGGTTACGAGCAGTACTTC
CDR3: CASSQGWTGYEQYF

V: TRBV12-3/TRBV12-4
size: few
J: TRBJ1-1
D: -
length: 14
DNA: TGTGCCAGCAGCTACACCAACCAGAACACTGAAGCTTTCTTT
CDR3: CASSYTNQNTEAFF

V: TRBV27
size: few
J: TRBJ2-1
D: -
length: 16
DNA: TGTGCCTCCAGTTTATTCCGGGGCCCTTCCTACAATGAGCAGTTCTTC
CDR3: CASSLFRGPSYNEQFF

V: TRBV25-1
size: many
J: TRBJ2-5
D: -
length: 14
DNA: TGTGCCAGCAGTGAAAGAGGCGGCCAAGAGACCCAGTACTTC
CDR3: CASSERGGQETQYF